Listed below are T cell receptor beta chains from one sample, sequenced in a study of long-term antiretroviral therapy in people with HIV. The protocol was immunoSEQ multiplex PCR, while the TCRdb copy is restricted to in-frame clones and leaves out a portion. Seen here are tens of thousands of clones, about 88% observed once, and the top ten hold almost 4%. The material was unsorted PBMCs, obtained just before starting antiretroviral therapy. The receptors were gathered from a woman aged 18-29 years with HIV. The CDR3 runs from the conserved cysteine through the conserved F or W.

J: TRBJ2-1
V: TRBV11-3
CDR3: CASSLAGTTYNEQFF

J: TRBJ2-7
V: TRBV9
CDR3: CASSVVFGAGEQYF

J: TRBJ1-1
V: TRBV11-3
CDR3: CASSLGVQGSNTEAFF

J: TRBJ1-2
V: TRBV5-5
CDR3: CASSLVSANYGYTF

J: TRBJ1-4
V: TRBV6-4
CDR3: CASSDGAGSGLKLFF

J: TRBJ2-7
V: TRBV9
CDR3: CASSPSDRVSDEQYF

J: TRBJ1-1
V: TRBV6-1
CDR3: CASSEWGQGLTEAFF

J: TRBJ2-2
V: TRBV11-3
CDR3: CASSLGPGQGRTGELFF

J: TRBJ2-2
V: TRBV2
CDR3: CASSEVTSGNTGELFF

J: TRBJ1-1
V: TRBV27
CDR3: CASSLQGNTEAFF

J: TRBJ2-7
V: TRBV4-3
CDR3: CASSQDVRGRFYEQYF

J: TRBJ2-7
V: TRBV4-2
CDR3: CASSQEVGLSASEQYF

J: TRBJ2-7
V: TRBV2
CDR3: CASRSRTGPHEQYF

J: TRBJ1-3
V: TRBV2
CDR3: CASKQELNTIYF

J: TRBJ2-5
V: TRBV7-2
CDR3: CASSLRLGGLETQYF

J: TRBJ2-1
V: TRBV6-5
CDR3: CASSSLATGGGNEQFF

J: TRBJ2-7
V: TRBV28
CDR3: CASSFPPGTEQYF

J: TRBJ1-2
V: TRBV6-5
CDR3: CASRGWDYGYTF

J: TRBJ1-5
V: TRBV6-5
CDR3: CASSFNKGQPQHF

J: TRBJ2-3
V: TRBV7-2
CDR3: CASSLTGQSTDTQYF

J: TRBJ2-7
V: TRBV6-1
CDR3: CASSEEVSSSYEQYF

J: TRBJ1-5
V: TRBV19
CDR3: CASASRGGNQPQHF

J: TRBJ2-7
V: TRBV11-3
CDR3: CASSLERGGGSYEQYF

J: TRBJ2-7
V: TRBV28
CDR3: CASTQPAGRGRNDEQYF

J: TRBJ2-1
V: TRBV6-6
CDR3: CASSYPPGQGYNEQFF

J: TRBJ2-7
V: TRBV7-9
CDR3: CASSLVPPKYEQYF

J: TRBJ2-7
V: TRBV4-3
CDR3: CASSQDRNHEQYF

J: TRBJ1-6
V: TRBV6-5
CDR3: CASSYSPGSNSPLHF

J: TRBJ1-2
V: TRBV5-1
CDR3: CASSLFDSYGYTF

J: TRBJ2-5
V: TRBV9
CDR3: CASSMDGYQETQYF

J: TRBJ1-2
V: TRBV18
CDR3: CASSPPTGVWDGYTF

J: TRBJ2-7
V: TRBV27
CDR3: CASSPGRDEQYF

J: TRBJ1-2
V: TRBV2
CDR3: CASSLQSLDGYTF

J: TRBJ1-2
V: TRBV14
CDR3: CASSQVEGSFYGYTF

J: TRBJ1-1
V: TRBV11-2
CDR3: CASRENTEAFF

J: TRBJ2-7
V: TRBV23-1
CDR3: CASSRGGEGEAHEQYF

J: TRBJ2-5
V: TRBV7-3
CDR3: CASSTTGDVETQYF

J: TRBJ2-7
V: TRBV19
CDR3: CASTTYRDRGFEQYF

J: TRBJ2-7
V: TRBV4-3
CDR3: CASSQEGQSSYEQYF

J: TRBJ2-2
V: TRBV7-2
CDR3: CASSLASRSTGELFF